Here is one T cell receptor (beta chain) with its context. Its antigen is currently unknown. This sample was taken from a study of T cells in Graves' hyperthyroidism and ophthalmopathy. Study-level points and caveats: In the blood, most expanded thyroid clonotypes above 0.001 appeared as well.

RNA transcripts served as the template for amplifying TCR beta CDR3 regions. First-round RT-PCR targeting the TCR CDR3 was performed with the HTBI primer set. Using its own MiXCR run on the multiplex PCR reads, TCRdb lists one record per CDR3 protein. The data show roughly 740,000 distinct CDR3 sequences, 16% seen once. Germline V gene lookup returns CDR1 LGHNA and CDR2 YSLEER. Unmatched junction bases numbered 6, after V lost 3 bases and J lost 6 bases. This CDR3 is built from 15 residues. The sequencing sample was made of blood. The V call is TRBV4-3, the J call TRBJ2-4, with 9 bases that match TRBD1. This receptor was identified in a man younger than 30 with Graves' hyperthyroidism. The CDR3: CASSQPGQGSNIQYF. Written as DNA, the CDR3 is TGCGCCAGCAGCCAGCCGGGACAGGGTTCAAACATTCAGTACTTC.